This T cell receptor (beta chain) stems from a study of graft-versus-host responses after intestinal transplantation. Lymphocytes (intraepithelial and lamina propria) were released by processing the graft tissue. This clone was seen once. No antigen is known for it. TCRdb's copy holds only in-frame clones and misses some; the assay was immunoSEQ multiplex PCR. In the table there are under 30,000 clones, over 60% of which are singletons. The germline V gene has CDR1 KGHSH and CDR2 LQKENI. Trimming cost V 3 bases and J 2 bases, with 22 bases left between them. The CDR3 contains 18 residues. General study findings and limits: High graft-versus-host to host-versus-graft clonal ratios were found in allografts of patients who had graft-donor T cell macrochimerism.

J is TRBJ2-5 and V is TRBV18, with D perhaps matching TRBD2 (7 bases). This TCR came from a human patient who received an intestinal transplant, so some T cells may come from the graft donor. Material: ileum tissue, obtained 98 days after intestinal transplantation. The CDR3 protein is CASSPSGGTYTLQETQYF. The CDR3, as DNA: TGTGCCAGCTCACCTTCGGGGGGCACCTATACGCTACAAGAGACCCAGTACTTC.